This T cell receptor (beta chain) came from a study of T cells in Graves' hyperthyroidism and ophthalmopathy. This clonotype has ten or more counts. Recently diagnosed hyperthyroidism of less than 2 months' duration affected patients aged 18 to 65. The germline V gene has CDR1 MDHEN and CDR2 SYDVKM. V gave up 5 bases and J gave up 6 bases, with 13 bases separating them. This CDR3 contains 14 residues. From RNA transcripts, TCR beta CDR3 regions were amplified. The HTBI primer set was used in a first-round RT-PCR of the TCR CDR3. MiXCR, applied by TCRdb to the multiplex PCR reads, yields one record per CDR3 protein. The sample includes 460,000 or so distinct CDR3 sequences, approximately 15% of them seen just once.

The rearrangement links TRBV28 to TRBJ2-2; maybe TRBD2 (5 bases). The sample consisted of blood. This clonotype originated in a woman between 18 and 29 years old with Graves' hyperthyroidism. The CDR3, as DNA: TGTGCCAGCAGTCTTGCGGGTCGGTCCGGGGAGCTGTTTTTT. It yields the protein CASSLAGRSGELFF.